The TCR beta chain under discussion was sequenced for a study of PD-L1 blockade in urothelial cancer. Into every PCR, synthetic TCR analog templates were spiked. TCRdb keeps only in-frame clones here, not all; method: immunoSEQ multiplex PCR. The sample contains around 120,000 clones, 70% to 90% of which appear only once. Trimming cost V 9 bases and J 4 bases, with 18 bases left between them. Germline V gene data show CDR1 as SGHTA and CDR2 as FQGNSA. CDR3 length equals 14 residues. The sample was PBMCs, taken around atezolizumab (anti-PD-L1) treatment. The receptor comes from a man in his forties or fifties with urothelial cancer. This chain joins TRBV7-2 and TRBJ2-5, with a weak D call TRBD1 (5 bases). CDR3 residues: CASTRFGAPETQYF. CDR3 DNA: TGTGCCAGTACCCGATTTGGGGCCCCAGAGACCCAGTACTTC.